Listed below are T cell receptor beta chains from one sample, sequenced in a study of vaccination effects on CD4 cells after COVID-19. Which antigens these TCRs recognize remains unknown. Data came from immunoSEQ multiplex PCR; TCRdb stores just in-frame clones and leaves some out. The sample holds 60,000 to 80,000 clones, 70% to 85% seen once. The source material was CD4+ T cells from PBMCs cultured without peptide, sampled after COVID-19 vaccination. The receptors stem from a human donor who received a COVID-19 vaccine. CDR3s include the opening cysteine and the closing phenylalanine or tryptophan. D genes are given only for firm matches. Expanded clones are given a class, and other clones once, few, many or no size at all.

CASSQAWEGGYTF TGCGCCAGCAGCCAAGCGTGGGAGGGTGGCTACACCTTC few 13 TRBV4-1 - TRBJ1-2
CATRSEAGALEAFF TGTGCCACGCGCTCCGAAGCCGGGGCTCTTGAAGCTTTCTTT - 14 TRBV2 - TRBJ1-1
CASSYGTGISTEAFF TGTGCCAGCAGTTATGGGACAGGGATTAGCACTGAAGCTTTCTTT few 15 TRBV6-2/TRBV6-3 TRBD1 TRBJ1-1
CASSLPGLGNTIYF TGTGCCAGCAGTCTCCCGGGGCTTGGAAACACCATATATTTT - 14 TRBV28 - TRBJ1-3
CASSPDRGGTDTQYF TGCGCCAGCAGTCCCGACAGGGGAGGGACAGATACGCAGTATTTT - 15 TRBV10-1 - TRBJ2-3
CASSKQQGVKTEAFF TGCGCCAGCAGCAAGCAGCAGGGGGTGAAGACTGAAGCTTTCTTT - 15 TRBV5-1 TRBD1 TRBJ1-1
CASSPIGYSNQPQHF TGTGCCAGCTCACCAATAGGGTATAGCAATCAGCCCCAGCATTTT few 15 TRBV18 - TRBJ1-5
CASSSRVANTGELFF TGTGCCAGCAGCAGCAGGGTCGCGAACACCGGGGAGCTGTTTTTT - 15 TRBV9 - TRBJ2-2
CASSLTPTNEKLFF TGCGCCAGCAGCTTGACACCAACTAATGAAAAACTGTTTTTT - 14 TRBV5-1 - TRBJ1-4
CAWSGQGGEKLFF TGTGCCTGGAGTGGCCAGGGAGGTGAAAAACTGTTTTTT - 13 TRBV30 - TRBJ1-4
CASRGNVNYGYTF TGTGCCAGCCGTGGAAACGTGAACTATGGCTACACCTTC few 13 TRBV9 - TRBJ1-2
CASSFEGKAGELFF TGCGCCAGCAGCTTCGAGGGGAAGGCCGGGGAGCTGTTTTTT few 14 TRBV5-1 - TRBJ2-2
CASSDNGEKLFF TGCGCCAGCAGTGATAATGGTGAAAAACTGTTTTTT - 12 TRBV10-2 - TRBJ1-4
CASSLLFAGGPLDTQYF TGTGCCAGCAGCTTGCTTTTTGCGGGGGGGCCCTTAGATACGCAGTATTTT - 17 TRBV11-2 TRBD2 TRBJ2-3
CASSYSQGRQNTIYF TGTGCCAGCAGTTACTCGCAGGGGCGGCAAAACACCATATATTTT - 15 TRBV6-6 - TRBJ1-3
CASSTTGTGGELFF TGCGCCAGCAGCACAACAGGGACGGGCGGGGAGCTGTTTTTT few 14 TRBV5-1 - TRBJ2-2
CASSQDPPSYSNQPQHF TGTGCCAGCAGCCAAGATCCGCCCTCCTATAGCAATCAGCCCCAGCATTTT few 17 TRBV3-1/TRBV3-2 - TRBJ1-5
CASSRDRVNYGYTF TGTGCCAGCAGCCGGGACAGGGTGAACTATGGCTACACCTTC few 14 TRBV5-4 TRBD1 TRBJ1-2
CASSVGQGASEAFF TGCGCCAGCAGCGTTGGACAGGGGGCCTCTGAAGCTTTCTTT - 14 TRBV5-1 TRBD1 TRBJ1-1
CASSEGLQDQPQHF TGTGCCAGCAGTGAGGGACTTCAGGATCAGCCCCAGCATTTT - 14 TRBV2 - TRBJ1-5
CASSPRKVQGARNTEAFF TGTGCCAGCTCACCACGGAAGGTACAGGGGGCCAGGAACACTGAAGCTTTCTTT - 18 TRBV18 TRBD1 TRBJ1-1
CASSVDSQETQYF TGTGCCAGCAGCGTAGACTCGCAAGAGACCCAGTACTTC - 13 TRBV9 - TRBJ2-5
CASSQDYRTGMVYTF TGTGCCAGCAGCCAAGATTATCGGACAGGAATGGTCTACACCTTC - 15 TRBV4-2 TRBD1 TRBJ1-2
CASSQCLVTKGFTEAFF TGCGCCAGCAGTCAATGTTTAGTGACAAAGGGTTTCACTGAAGCTTTCTTT once 17 TRBV23-1 - TRBJ1-1
CASSSGYTEAFF TGTGCCAGCAGTTCAGGTTACACTGAAGCTTTCTTT - 12 TRBV12-3/TRBV12-4 - TRBJ1-1
CASSYGGNNQPQHF TGTGCCAGCAGTTATGGTGGAAACAATCAGCCCCAGCATTTT - 14 TRBV6-5 - TRBJ1-5
CASSKTGNGQPQHF TGTGCCAGCAGCAAGACAGGGAATGGCCAGCCCCAGCATTTT - 14 TRBV6-2/TRBV6-3 TRBD1 TRBJ1-5
CASSSNIDGAWTQYF TGTGCCAGCAGCTCCAATATAGACGGGGCCTGGACCCAGTACTTC - 15 TRBV7-9 - TRBJ2-5
CAIRNRTVNSPLHF TGTGCCATCAGGAACAGGACAGTTAATTCACCCCTCCACTTT - 14 TRBV10-3 - TRBJ1-6
CASSYSGATNEKLFF TGTGCCAGCAGTTACTCAGGGGCAACTAATGAAAAACTGTTTTTT - 15 TRBV6-2/TRBV6-3 - TRBJ1-4
CASSPLTAGQETQYF TGTGCCAGCAGCCCCCTAACGGCAGGGCAAGAGACCCAGTACTTC - 15 TRBV7-2 - TRBJ2-5
CASSSLQRLGAGETQYF TGCGCCAGCAGCTCGCTCCAGAGGTTAGGGGCAGGGGAGACCCAGTACTTC once 17 TRBV5-1 - TRBJ2-5